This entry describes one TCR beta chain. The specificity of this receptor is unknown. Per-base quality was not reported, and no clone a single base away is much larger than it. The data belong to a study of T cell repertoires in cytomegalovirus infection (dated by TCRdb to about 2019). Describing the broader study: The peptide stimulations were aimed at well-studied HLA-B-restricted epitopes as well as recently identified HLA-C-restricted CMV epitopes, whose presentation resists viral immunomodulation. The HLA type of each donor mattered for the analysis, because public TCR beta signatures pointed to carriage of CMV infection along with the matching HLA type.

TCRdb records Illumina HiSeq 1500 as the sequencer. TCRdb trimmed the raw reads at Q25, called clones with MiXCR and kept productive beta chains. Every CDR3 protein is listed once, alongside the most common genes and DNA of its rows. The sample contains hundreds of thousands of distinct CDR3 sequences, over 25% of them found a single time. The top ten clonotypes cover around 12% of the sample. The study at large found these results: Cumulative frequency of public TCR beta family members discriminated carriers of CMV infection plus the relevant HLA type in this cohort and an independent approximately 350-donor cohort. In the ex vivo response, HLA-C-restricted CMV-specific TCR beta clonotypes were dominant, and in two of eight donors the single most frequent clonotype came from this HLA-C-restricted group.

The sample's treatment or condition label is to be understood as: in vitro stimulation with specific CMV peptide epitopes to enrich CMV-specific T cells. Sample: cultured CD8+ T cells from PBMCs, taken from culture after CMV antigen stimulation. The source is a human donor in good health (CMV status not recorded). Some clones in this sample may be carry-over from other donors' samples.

The CDR3 protein is CATSRERAENTEAFF. The sequence in DNA is TGTGCCACCAGCAGAGAAAGGGCAGAGAACACTGAAGCTTTCTTT. This sequence uses TRBV15 and TRBJ1-1, with the D gene not clear enough to name. The CDR3 runs 15 amino acids, cysteine and phenylalanine included. Only CDR3 DNA remains: 45 bases, in frame from the first base. CDR1 LNHNV and CDR2 YYDKDF were looked up in the germline V gene (reference sequence). The V and J ends are trimmed by 0 bases and 1 base, leaving 9 bases between them.